These 31 T cell receptor beta chains were all obtained from the same sample, sequenced in a study of quantifying T cell responses using KT2 cells. For the study at large: Reverse transcription used primers in the TCR alpha and beta constant regions.

A single-stranded UMI oligo with SP2 sequence was ligated to cDNA 3' ends. The first PCR ran 3 to 5 cycles with an equimolar RC1.1 and RC1.2 beta primer mix. TCRdb processed the UMI-ligation and nested PCR reads anew with MiXCR; each CDR3 protein has one entry. The top ten hold over 9.5% of the sample, which has 40,000 to 60,000 distinct CDR3 sequences, about 9.9% seen once. The sequenced sample consisted of PBMCs spiked with cells of the T cell clone KT2. These receptors originate from a human donor.

The chain employs TRBV7-8 and TRBJ1-1; no reliable D call. CDR1 is SGHVS, CDR2 FQNEAQ, per germline. This CDR3 has 13 amino acids. The germline V and J ends were trimmed by 1 base and 10 bases, with 13 bases remaining between them. The CDR3 nucleotides read TGTGCCAGCAGCTTAGGGGCCGCAGTGGGAGCTTTCTTT. It is translated as CASSLGAAVGAFF.

This clonotype appeared a few times. In DNA form, the CDR3 reads TGCGCCAGCAGCCAAGCGGACAGGGATGTCGGGGAGCTGTTTTTT. This gives the protein CASSQADRDVGELFF. The V gene is TRBV4-3, the J gene TRBJ2-2; TRBD1 matches at 8 bases. The CDR3 length is 15 residues. Germline lookup yields CDR1 LGHNA and CDR2 YSLEER. Trimming at V came to 1 base and at J to 7 bases, leaving 5 bases not matched to a gene.

The rearrangement joins TRBV15 to TRBJ2-3; D is unclear. The CDR3 length is 12 residues. Looked up from germline, CDR1 is LNHNV and CDR2 is YYDKDF (reference sequence). Trimming took off 1 base at V and 4 bases at J, with 3 bases between the two ends. The CDR3 here is CATSRAADTQYF. DNA for the CDR3: TGTGCCACCAGCAGAGCGGCAGATACGCAGTATTTT.

This clonotype came up many times. This chain links TRBV6-6 with TRBJ1-4; D ambiguous. V gave up 0 bases and J gave up 5 bases, with 1 base separating them. The CDR3 loop spans 12 amino acids. The V gene's germline CDR1 is MNHNY and CDR2 SVGAGI (reference sequence). For the CDR3, the DNA is TGTGCCAGCAGTTACTCGAATGAAAAACTGTTTTTT. As protein: CASSYSNEKLFF.

The V gene is TRBV19, the J gene TRBJ1-5; D unresolved. Germline CDR1 LNHDA, CDR2 SQIVND (reference sequence). The V and J ends lost 7 bases and 2 bases respectively, with 21 bases between them. The CDR3 loop spans 17 amino acids. This chain's CDR3 is CASTASGDPARNQPQHF. The CDR3 nucleotides are TGTGCCAGTACCGCGTCTGGGGATCCGGCGCGCAATCAGCCCCAGCATTTT.

This clonotype was observed many times. The chain links TRBV20-1 to TRBJ2-2; 8 nucleotides agree with TRBD2. Germline V gives CDR1 DFQATT, CDR2 SNEGSKA (reference sequence). J was trimmed by 4 bases and V by 5 bases; bases with no gene match: 6. The CDR3 contains 14 residues. The CDR3, as DNA: TGCAGTGCTGTCACTAGCGGAGGCACCGGGGAGCTGTTTTTT. Translation gives CSAVTSGGTGELFF.

The chain recombines TRBV7-9 with TRBJ2-1; D could derive from TRBD1 or TRBD2 (5 bases each). This CDR3 has 15 residues. Trimming removed 3 bases at V and 9 bases at J, with 18 bases between. CDR1 is SEHNR, CDR2 FQNEAQ, per germline (reference sequence). The CDR3 sequence is CASSFLPGRSTEQFF. CDR3 bases: TGTGCCAGCAGCTTTTTGCCGGGACGATCAACTGAGCAGTTCTTC.

This clonotype was seen only a few times. This chain joins TRBV12-3 or TRBV12-4 and TRBJ2-1; 9 nucleotides line up with TRBD1. Germline trimming cut 2 bases from V and 3 bases from J; bases unmatched to any gene: 5. The length of the CDR3 is 16 residues. CDR3 loop: CASSLQEGQGYNEQFF. CDR3 nucleotides: TGTGCCAGCAGTTTACAGGAGGGACAGGGCTACAATGAGCAGTTCTTC.

This clonotype was observed many times. The rearrangement uses TRBV6-1 and TRBJ2-7; a possible D gene is TRBD1 (5 bases). The CDR3 is 13 residues long. From germline, CDR1 is MNHNS and CDR2 SASEGT. Trimming shortened V by 4 bases and J by 4 bases, and 11 bases separated the two germline ends. CDR3 sequence (DNA): TGTGCCAGCAGTGCGACAGCTTCTTACGAGCAGTACTTC. Protein product: CASSATASYEQYF.

The table lists this clonotype with a few counts. The V call is TRBV6-5, the J call TRBJ2-3, with 10 bases matching TRBD1. Unmatched junction bases numbered 4, after V lost 2 bases and J lost 5 bases. The germline gives CDR1 MNHEY, CDR2 SVGAGI. This CDR3 region has 15 residues. The CDR3 region is CASSYGTGVVDTQYF. Written as DNA, the CDR3 is TGTGCCAGCAGTTACGGGACAGGGGTTGTAGATACGCAGTATTTT.

This clonotype was recorded many times. The gene calls are TRBV4-3 and TRBJ1-5, with D hard to call. V was pared by 0 bases and J by 4 bases, with 7 bases between. Germline loops: CDR1 LGHNA, CDR2 YSLEER. The CDR3 totals 14 residues. The CDR3 DNA reads as TGCGCCAGCAGCCAAGATGGGCGGAATCAGCCCCAGCATTTT. Protein sequence: CASSQDGRNQPQHF.

This clonotype showed up many times. The chain employs TRBV7-6 and TRBJ2-3; 13 nucleotides agree with TRBD2. The CDR3 length is 17 residues. The trim removed 5 bases at V and 6 bases at J, leaving 11 bases unmatched. The germline gives CDR1 SGHVS, CDR2 FNYEAQ. The CDR3: CASSVGLAGVRLDTQYF. The CDR3 region has the DNA TGTGCCAGCAGCGTTGGACTAGCGGGGGTGAGGTTGGATACGCAGTATTTT.

In its sample, this clonotype was seen a few times. This sequence joins TRBV11-1 and TRBJ2-3; D possibly uses TRBD1 or TRBD2 (5 bases each). Per the germline V gene, CDR1 is SGHAT and CDR2 is FQDESV (reference sequence). This CDR3 spans 16 amino acids. Trimming removed 5 bases at V and 6 bases at J, with 21 bases between. The chain's CDR3 is CASSLGRWHSLDTQYF. Here the CDR3 DNA reads TGTGCCAGCAGCCTGGGACGGTGGCATTCCCTGGATACGCAGTATTTT. Looking up the rest from reference TRBV11-1 and TRBJ2-3 gives the full variable domain: EAEVAQSPRYKITEKSQAVAFWCDPISGHATLYWYRQILGQGPELLVQFQDESVVDDSQLPKDRFSAERLKGVDSTLKIQPAELGDSAMYLCASSLGRWHSLDTQYFGPGTRLTVL.

This clonotype was seen only a few times. The V gene is TRBV7-2, the J gene TRBJ2-7, with D possibly TRBD2 on 7 matching bases. Germline V gene sequence: CDR1 SGHTA, CDR2 FQGNSA. The CDR3 is 14 residues long. Trimming removed 4 bases from V and 2 bases from J, with 12 bases in between. CDR3 in amino acids: CASSYGGRPYEQYF. CDR3 in DNA: TGTGCCAGCAGCTACGGGGGGCGTCCCTACGAGCAGTACTTC.

This clonotype has only a few counts. The genes are TRBV7-9 and TRBJ1-4; TRBD1 might be the D (6 bases). Germline CDR1 is SEHNR and CDR2 is FQNEAQ (reference sequence). The CDR3 has 14 residues. V lost 8 bases, J lost 0 bases, and 10 bases lay in between. CDR3 sequence (DNA): TGTGCCAGCCTGGGGGCAGCAACTAATGAAAAACTGTTTTTT. The encoded protein is CASLGAATNEKLFF.

The rearrangement links TRBV6-2 or TRBV6-3 to TRBJ2-5; 8 bases map to TRBD2. With V trimmed by 6 bases and J by 4 bases, 10 bases remained unmatched. The CDR3 is 15 residues long. Germline CDR1 and CDR2: MNHEY and SVGEGT. In DNA, the CDR3 is TGTGCCAGCAGACCGAAGGGACTAGTTGGAGAGACCCAGTACTTC. As protein: CASRPKGLVGETQYF.

The genes are TRBV5-8 and TRBJ2-2, with a weak D call TRBD2 (6 bases). The V gene lost 0 bases and the J gene lost 3 bases, with 9 bases spanning the gap. Germline values: CDR1 SGHTS, CDR2 YDEGEE. The CDR3 runs to 15 residues. The chain's CDR3 is CASSLGDSYTGELFF. CDR3 DNA sequence: TGTGCCAGCAGCTTGGGGGACTCTTACACCGGGGAGCTGTTTTTT.

The chain has TRBV30 and TRBJ2-3; D remains unclear. The ends were cut back, 3 bases at V and 4 bases at J, with 5 bases in the middle. Germline V CDR1 and CDR2: GTSNPN, SVGIG (reference sequence). CDR3 length: 11 residues. CDR3 sequence (DNA): TGTGCCTGGAGGTCTGCAGATACGCAGTATTTT. Residues: CAWRSADTQYF.

This clonotype turned up a few times. The V and J genes are TRBV3-1 and TRBJ2-7, with D maybe TRBD2 (6 bases). The germline gives CDR1 LGHDT, CDR2 YNNKEL (reference sequence). The CDR3 covers 14 residues. V gave up 7 bases and J gave up 2 bases, with 15 bases separating them. CDR3 residues: CASTHTRRAYEQYF. CDR3 DNA: TGTGCCAGCACCCATACAAGGAGGGCCTACGAGCAGTACTTC.

This clonotype was found a few times. This chain uses TRBV7-7 with TRBJ2-6; D is undetermined. The CDR3 totals 15 residues. Germline assignment: CDR1 SSHAT and CDR2 FNYEAQ (reference sequence). Trimming removed 1 base at V and 2 bases at J, with 6 bases between. Here the CDR3 DNA reads TGTGCCAGCAGCTTAGGGGTGCCTGGGGCCAACGTCCTGACTTTC. Residues: CASSLGVPGANVLTF. Supplemented by reference TRBV7-7 and TRBJ2-6, the full variable domain reads GAGVSQSPRYKVTKRGQDVTLRCDPISSHATLYWYQQALGQGPEFLTYFNYEAQPDKSGLPSDRFSAERPEGSISTLTIQRTEQRDSAMYRCASSLGVPGANVLTFGAGSRLTVL.

This clonotype was observed at least ten times. The J gene is TRBJ2-3, the V gene TRBV6-5, with 11 bases matching TRBD2. The CDR3 extends over 15 amino acids. Germline CDR1 is MNHEY and CDR2 is SVGAGI. The trim removed 6 bases at V and 4 bases at J, leaving 6 bases unmatched. The CDR3, as DNA: TGTGCCAGCAGCAGATCTAGCGGGGGGTCAGATACGCAGTATTTT. This codes for CASSRSSGGSDTQYF.

This clonotype has ten or more counts. The genes are TRBV19 and TRBJ2-2; 8 positions match TRBD1. Trimming took 3 bases from V and 8 from J; bases not matched to a gene: 8. Per the germline V gene, CDR1 is LNHDA and CDR2 is SQIVND (reference sequence). This CDR3 contains 15 residues. The CDR3 DNA reads as TGTGCCAGTAGTATCCAGCAGGGGGCCAGGGGGGAGCTGTTTTTT. Its translation is CASSIQQGARGELFF.

This clonotype turned up a few times. The chain employs TRBV29-1 and TRBJ1-2; D perhaps matches TRBD1 (5 bases). The CDR3 length is 15 residues. In germline, CDR1 is SQVTM, CDR2 ANQGSEA. V lost 0 bases and J 3 bases, leaving 14 bases between the germline ends. CDR3 loop: CSVEDRDREYYGYTF. For the CDR3, the DNA is TGCAGCGTTGAAGATCGTGACAGAGAGTACTATGGCTACACCTTC. Using reference TRBV29-1 and TRBJ1-2 for the parts outside the CDR3, the full variable domain is SAVISQKPSRDICQRGTSLTIQCQVDSQVTMMFWYRQQPGQSLTLIATANQGSEATYESGFVIDKFPISRPNLTFSTLTVSNMSPEDSSIYLCSVEDRDREYYGYTFGSGTRLTVV.

V gene TRBV6-5 combines with J gene TRBJ2-4; D tentatively fits TRBD1 or TRBD2 (5 bases each). Germline assignment: CDR1 MNHEY and CDR2 SVGAGI. The CDR3 runs to 14 residues. The germline V and J ends were trimmed by 6 bases and 6 bases, with 15 bases remaining between them. The CDR3 sequence is CASRQRSGGNIQYF. CDR3 in DNA: TGTGCCAGCAGACAGAGGAGTGGGGGAAACATTCAGTACTTC.

V is TRBV12-3 or TRBV12-4 and J is TRBJ1-4; 8 nucleotides line up with TRBD1. The CDR3 consists of 15 residues. Trimming at V came to 5 bases and at J to 3 bases, leaving 5 bases not matched to a gene. CDR3 DNA sequence: TGTGCCAGCAGTCTCGACAGGGGTGCTAATGAAAAACTGTTTTTT. Translated: CASSLDRGANEKLFF.

This clonotype was counted only a few times. The rearrangement links TRBV28 to TRBJ1-1, with 7 nucleotides matching TRBD1. The CDR3 is 11 amino acids. The V gene's germline CDR1 is MDHEN and CDR2 SYDVKM. Trimming cost V 8 bases and J 11 bases; bases outside gene matches: 8. The CDR3 region is CASLDRAAAFF. CDR3 coding DNA: TGTGCCAGCCTTGACAGGGCGGCGGCTTTCTTT. The entire variable domain, with the rest obtained from reference TRBV28 and TRBJ1-1, is as follows: DVKVTQSSRYLVKRTGEKVFLECVQDMDHENMFWYRQDPGLGLRLIYFSYDVKMKEKGDIPEGYSVSREKKERFSLILESASTNQTSMYLCASLDRAAAFFGQGTRLTVV.

This clonotype was counted at least ten times. The chain uses TRBV10-1 and TRBJ2-1; 13 bases map to TRBD2. This CDR3 comprises 15 residues. V lost 7 bases, J lost 6 bases, and 6 bases stayed unmatched. Germline assignment: CDR1 WNHNN and CDR2 SYGVQD (reference sequence). The CDR3 DNA follows: TGCGCCAGCACCATGACTAGCGGGAGGATCAATGAGCAGTTCTTC. It yields the protein CASTMTSGRINEQFF.

The gene calls are TRBV29-1 and TRBJ2-7; 14 bases map to TRBD2. The CDR3 is 14 residues long. Trimming took 8 bases from V and 7 from J; bases not matched to a gene: 10. Germline-derived CDR1 and CDR2 are SQVTM and ANQGSEA. CDR3 coding DNA: TGCAGCATCATGACTAGCGGGAGGGCCGAAGAGCAGTACTTC. Encoded protein: CSIMTSGRAEEQYF.

Regarding this clonotype: One junction end does not reproduce the germline sequence, and a read error may be involved. This sequence joins TRBV6-5 and TRBJ1-4; 9 bases are shared with TRBD1. The germline V gene has CDR1 MNHEY and CDR2 SVGAGI. The CDR3 sequence is 18 residues long. The CDR3 nucleotides read TGTGCCAGCAGTTACGGGACAGGGAATCGAGTGTCTAAGGAAAAACTGTTTTTT. Amino acids: CASSYGTGNRVSKEKLFF.

Many counts were recorded for this clonotype. The gene calls are TRBV5-1 and TRBJ2-7; weak D call: TRBD1 (6 bases). Germline V gene data show CDR1 as SGHRS and CDR2 as YFSETQ. The CDR3 runs 13 residues. The ends were cut back, 0 bases at V and 9 bases at J, with 13 bases in the middle. For the CDR3, the DNA is TGCGCCAGCAGCTTGGCTCAGGGGAAGAGGCAGTACTTC. The encoded protein is CASSLAQGKRQYF.

The chain carries TRBV2 and TRBJ2-1, with TRBD2 matching over 7 bases. In germline, CDR1 is SNHLY, CDR2 FYNNEI. The CDR3 has 14 amino acids. The J segment lost 6 bases and the V segment lost 5 bases, leaving 7 bases of the junction unmatched. This chain's CDR3 is CASSRRGDFNEQFF. DNA for the CDR3: TGTGCCAGCAGTCGTCGGGGGGATTTCAATGAGCAGTTCTTC.